Listed below are T cell receptor beta chains from one sample, sequenced in a study of T cells in Graves' hyperthyroidism and ophthalmopathy. MiXCR was run by TCRdb on the multiplex PCR reads, yielding one entry per CDR3 protein. The sample records 500,000 to 750,000 distinct CDR3 sequences, 40% to 55% being singletons. Specimen: peripheral blood or thyroid tissue (not recorded which). The receptor set was obtained from a woman under 30 with Graves' hyperthyroidism. CDR3s include the opening cysteine and the closing phenylalanine or tryptophan. D genes are given only for firm matches. Expanded clones are given a class, and other clones once, few, many or no size at all.

J: TRBJ2-3
D: -
V: TRBV5-1
size: -
CDR3: CASSLLQGHTRYF
DNA: TGCGCCAGCAGCCTCCTACAGGGACATACGCGGTATTTT

J: TRBJ2-6
D: TRBD2
V: TRBV7-3
size: -
CDR3: CASSRSGSNVLTF
DNA: TGTGCCAGCAGCCGTAGCGGGAGTAACGTCCTGACTTTC

J: TRBJ1-6
D: TRBD1
V: TRBV6-5
size: -
CDR3: CASSYPTGTGFNSPLHF
DNA: TGTGCCAGCAGTTACCCCACCGGGACAGGGTTTAATTCACCCCTCCACTTT

J: TRBJ1-1
D: -
V: TRBV20-1
size: once
CDR3: CSARPAGNTEAFF
DNA: TGCAGTGCTAGACCGGCAGGGAACACAGAAGCTTTCTTT

J: TRBJ1-5
D: TRBD1
V: TRBV18
size: many
CDR3: CASSPLGTEGQPQHF
DNA: TGTGCCAGCTCACCACTCGGGACAGAGGGTCAGCCCCAGCATTTT

J: TRBJ2-1
D: -
V: TRBV7-2
size: few
CDR3: CASRWDSSSYNEQFF
DNA: TGTGCCAGCAGATGGGACTCTAGCTCCTACAATGAGCAGTTCTTC

J: TRBJ1-1
D: -
V: TRBV20-1
size: -
CDR3: CSARDGEGIEAFF
DNA: TGCAGTGCTAGAGATGGGGAGGGCATAGAGGCTTTCTTT

J: TRBJ2-6
D: -
V: TRBV25-1
size: once
CDR3: CASSARTRSSGANVLTF
DNA: TGTGCCAGCAGTGCTAGGACGCGGAGCTCTGGGGCCAACGTCCTGACTTTC

J: TRBJ2-7
D: TRBD2
V: TRBV29-1
size: many
CDR3: CSAELAGGYEQYF
DNA: TGCAGCGCAGAACTAGCGGGAGGGTACGAGCAGTACTTC

J: TRBJ2-7
D: -
V: TRBV5-1
size: many
CDR3: CASSLSTGGEQYF
DNA: TGCGCCAGCAGCTTGTCCACGGGTGGCGAGCAGTACTTC

J: TRBJ1-4
D: -
V: TRBV5-8
size: many
CDR3: CASSYSWEKLFF
DNA: TGTGCCAGCAGCTATTCGTGGGAAAAACTGTTTTTT

J: TRBJ2-3
D: TRBD2
V: TRBV20-1
size: -
CDR3: CSARIGLAGGPDTQYF
DNA: TGCAGTGCTAGAATTGGACTAGCGGGAGGGCCAGATACGCAGTATTTT

J: TRBJ2-2
D: TRBD2
V: TRBV20-1
size: -
CDR3: CSARLPSGRAFGELFF
DNA: TGCAGTGCTAGACTCCCTAGCGGGAGGGCCTTCGGGGAGCTGTTTTTT

J: TRBJ1-2
D: TRBD1
V: TRBV9
size: many
CDR3: CASSEILRDREDGYTF
DNA: TGTGCCAGCAGCGAGATCCTCAGAGACAGGGAGGATGGCTACACCTTC

J: TRBJ2-7
D: TRBD2
V: TRBV7-8
size: -
CDR3: CAGSSGLAAYEQHF
DNA: TGTGCCGGCAGTTCTGGACTAGCGGCCTACGAGCAGCACTTC

J: TRBJ2-1
D: -
V: TRBV2
size: -
CDR3: CASSERDGEQFF
DNA: TGTGCCAGCAGTGAAAGGGACGGTGAGCAGTTCTTC

J: TRBJ2-5
D: -
V: TRBV29-1
size: -
CDR3: CSVEDGQIQETQYF
DNA: TGCAGCGTTGAAGATGGACAGATCCAAGAGACCCAGTACTTC

J: TRBJ1-6
D: TRBD1
V: TRBV20-1
size: -
CDR3: CSASSLSGDRGSPLHF
DNA: TGCAGTGCCAGCAGCCTCTCAGGGGACAGGGGTTCACCCCTCCACTTT

J: TRBJ2-7
D: TRBD2
V: TRBV5-1
size: once
CDR3: CASSLTSGNSYEQYF
DNA: TGCGCCAGCAGCTTGACTAGCGGGAACTCCTACGAGCAGTACTTC

J: TRBJ1-6
D: -
V: TRBV20-1
size: -
CDR3: CSASSPTGPNSPLHF
DNA: TGCAGTGCCAGCAGCCCGACAGGACCCAATTCACCCCTCCACTTT

J: TRBJ1-5
D: -
V: TRBV5-1
size: -
CDR3: CASSTISDSFGKTQHF
DNA: TGCGCCAGCAGCACCATTTCGGACAGCTTCGGGAAGACCCAGCATTTT

J: TRBJ2-5
D: -
V: TRBV6-6
size: -
CDR3: CASTPQIKETQYF
DNA: TGTGCCAGCACGCCACAAATTAAGGAGACCCAGTACTTC

J: TRBJ1-6
D: -
V: TRBV18
size: few
CDR3: CASSPTRGFDSPLHF
DNA: TGTGCCAGCTCACCAACACGGGGATTCGATTCACCCCTCCACTTT

J: TRBJ1-3
D: TRBD1
V: TRBV20-1
size: -
CDR3: CSARKGQGNTIYF
DNA: TGCAGTGCTAGAAAAGGACAGGGGAACACCATATATTTT